A single sample is the source of the 21 T cell receptor beta chains below, sequenced in a study of cytomegalovirus exposure and HLA in healthy donors. Both 60 Vbeta primers and 13 Jbeta primers went into the PCR. TCRdb's copy holds only in-frame clones and misses some; the assay was immunoSEQ multiplex PCR. The sample shows roughly 100,000 clones, roughly 10% of them seen only once. What was sequenced was PBMCs. Receptor source: a man aged 50-60 years in good health and CMV-seropositive.

The table lists this clone with a few counts. The chain combines TRBV25-1 with TRBJ1-3, with TRBD1 identical over 7 bases. Germline assignment: CDR1 MGHDK and CDR2 SYGVNS. V lost 8 bases and J lost 0; bases outside the gene matches: 4. There are 14 residues in the CDR3. As DNA, the CDR3 is TGTGCCAGCGGACAGGCGATCTCTGGAAACACCATATATTTT. Translation: CASGQAISGNTIYF.

V and J are TRBV5-4 and TRBJ2-6, with D unclear. V was shortened by 7 bases and J by 4 bases, with 9 bases between the two germline ends. Per the germline V gene, CDR1 is SGHNT and CDR2 is YYREEE (reference sequence). The CDR3 is made up of 13 amino acids. CDR3 region: CASATSGANVLTF. For the CDR3, the DNA is TGTGCCAGCGCTACGTCAGGGGCCAACGTCCTGACTTTC.

This clone was counted between two and nine times. As DNA, the CDR3 is TGCGCCAGCAGCAGCGGGACTAGCACCAGGAATGAGCAGTTCTTC. Translating gives CASSSGTSTRNEQFF. The J gene is TRBJ2-1, the V gene TRBV5-1, with 9 bases that match TRBD2. Germline CDR1 is SGHRS and CDR2 is YFSETQ. V shed 4 bases, J shed 7 bases, and the junction held 9 bases outside the gene matches. The CDR3 sequence is 15 residues long.

Judged by abundance, this clone is medium-sized. Other DNA variants within this sample encode the same CDR3. The chain is built from TRBV5-1 and TRBJ2-7, with D hard to call. Germline V gene sequence: CDR1 SGHRS, CDR2 YFSETQ. This CDR3 comprises 15 residues. Trimming left V 3 bases short and J 0 bases short, with 13 bases between. The CDR3 is CASSSTPTSSYEQYF. The CDR3 bases are TGCGCCAGCAGCTCCACACCCACAAGCTCCTACGAGCAGTACTTC.

This clone showed up just a few times. DNA for the CDR3: TGTGCCAGCAGCTTAAGGGGCGGACAGGGGGCTAGCGGGAGATCGGCTGAGCAGTTCTTC. This translates into CASSLRGGQGASGRSAEQFF. The chain employs TRBV7-3 and TRBJ2-1, with D perhaps TRBD1 (11 bases). The CDR3 is 20 amino acids. The germline gives CDR1 SGHTA, CDR2 FQGTGA. The V end was cut by 1 base, the J end by 9 bases, with 31 bases between.

DNA of the CDR3: TGTGCCAGCAGCAAAGGGGGAGGGGACCGCTCTGGGGCCAACGTCCTGACTTTC. Protein sequence: CASSKGGGDRSGANVLTF. The rearrangement links TRBV21-1 to TRBJ2-6; the tabulated D call, TRBD2, remains unverified against the DNA. TRBV21-1 has pseudogene status. The CDR3 has 18 residues.

Only a few counts were recorded for this clone. This sequence joins TRBV5-6 and TRBJ2-3; 9 bases are a match to TRBD1. The germline gives CDR1 SGHDT, CDR2 YYEEEE. V dropped 4 bases and J dropped 6; count of bases not matched to a gene: 9. The CDR3 totals 15 residues. Here the CDR3 reads CASSPEDRGRDTQYF. The CDR3 bases are TGTGCCAGCAGCCCCGAGGACAGGGGCCGCGATACGCAGTATTTT.

This chain uses TRBV2 with TRBJ1-5; D remains ambiguous. Trimming removed 3 bases at V and 7 bases at J, with 13 bases between. The CDR3 runs to 14 residues. Germline V CDR1 and CDR2: SNHLY, FYNNEI. The CDR3 coding sequence is TGTGCCAGCAGTGAGGCAACATTATACCAGCCCCAGCATTTT. Its protein is CASSEATLYQPQHF.

The genes are TRBV4-3 and TRBJ1-1; possible D gene TRBD1, 6 bases. Trimming removed 0 bases at V and 4 bases at J, with 12 bases between. The germline V gene has CDR1 LGHNA and CDR2 YSLEER. The CDR3 loop spans 15 amino acids. CDR3 residues: CASSQDQGLGTEAFF. The CDR3 region has the DNA TGCGCCAGCAGCCAAGATCAGGGGTTGGGCACTGAAGCTTTCTTT.

This clone has more than one count but fewer than ten. The V gene is TRBV28, the J gene TRBJ2-1; 10 nucleotides agree with TRBD1. The V gene end was trimmed by 5 bases and the J gene end by 7 bases; junction bases not matched to a gene: 8. This CDR3 comprises 15 residues. Per germline, CDR1 MDHEN and CDR2 SYDVKM. The CDR3 DNA reads as TGTGCCAGCAGTCGCCGGGACAGGGGTTGGAATGAGCAGTTCTTC. This gives the protein CASSRRDRGWNEQFF.

This chain links TRBV6-1 with TRBJ2-1; 9 positions agree with TRBD2. J lost 13 bases, V lost 8 bases, and 9 bases had no gene match. The CDR3 sequence is 12 residues long. Germline CDR1 is MNHNS and CDR2 is SASEGT. DNA for the CDR3: TGTGCCAGCCTGGGGACTAGCCATAATCAGTTCTTC. As protein: CASLGTSHNQFF.

The J gene is TRBJ1-5, the V gene TRBV19; maybe TRBD1 (6 bases). The CDR3 totals 12 residues. Germline CDR1 LNHDA, CDR2 SQIVND (reference sequence). Trimming removed 4 bases at V and 12 bases at J, with 13 bases between. This chain's CDR3 is CASSTFDRSQHF. In DNA, the CDR3 is TGTGCCAGTAGTACCTTCGACAGGAGCCAGCATTTT.

This clone has just a few counts. The chain recombines TRBV27 with TRBJ2-3; D is unclear. Trimming took off 6 bases at V and 0 bases at J, with 13 bases between the two ends. There are 15 residues in the CDR3. Per germline, CDR1 MNHEY and CDR2 SMNVEV (reference sequence). CDR3 in amino acids: CASSPLGESTDTQYF. The CDR3 bases are TGTGCCAGCAGCCCTTTGGGCGAGAGCACAGATACGCAGTATTTT.

The gene calls are TRBV19 and TRBJ2-5; 9 bases align to TRBD2. V shed 3 bases, J shed 7 bases, and the junction held 12 bases outside the gene matches. Germline values: CDR1 LNHDA, CDR2 SQIVND (reference sequence). This CDR3 has 16 residues. Written as DNA, the CDR3 is TGTGCCAGTAGTATCGAGACTAGCGGTCCGGGGGGGACCCAGTACTTC. This codes for CASSIETSGPGGTQYF.

V and J are TRBV5-1 and TRBJ2-5; D is possibly TRBD2 (5 bases). The CDR3 sequence is 15 residues long. V shed 0 bases and J shed 5 bases, with 14 bases lying between them. Per the germline V gene, CDR1 is SGHRS and CDR2 is YFSETQ. DNA of the CDR3: TGCGCCAGCAGCTTGGCCGCAGCGGAGAGGGAGACCCAGTACTTC. It codes for CASSLAAAERETQYF.

The rearrangement links TRBV10-3 to TRBJ1-5; D not resolved. The germline V gene has CDR1 ENHRY and CDR2 SYGVKD. This CDR3 has 13 residues. V lost 2 bases, J lost 8 bases, and 10 bases lay in between. CDR3 in DNA: TGTGCCATCAGTGAGGAGAGGTCCAAGCCCCAGCATTTT. It encodes CAISEERSKPQHF.

The chain combines TRBV4-2 with TRBJ2-7; D may be TRBD2 (6 bases). This CDR3 is built from 13 residues. The V and J ends lost 1 base and 9 bases respectively, with 13 bases between them. CDR1 and CDR2 from the germline V gene are LGHNA and YNFKEQ. CDR3 protein: CASSQGGGAGQYF. CDR3 nucleotide sequence: TGTGCCAGCAGCCAAGGTGGAGGGGCAGGGCAGTACTTC.

This clone has a handful of counts. The V gene is TRBV4-1, the J gene TRBJ2-2; D might be TRBD1 (10 bases). The ends were cut back, 4 bases at V and 4 bases at J, with 28 bases in the middle. The CDR3 runs 20 residues. Germline CDR1 and CDR2: MGHRA and YSYEKL. CDR3 region: CASSPGQGGLAGRATGELFF. The DNA of the CDR3 is TGCGCCAGCAGCCCTGGACAGGGGGGTCTAGCGGGGCGGGCCACCGGGGAGCTGTTTTTT.

The V gene is TRBV14, the J gene TRBJ2-2; 8 nucleotides match TRBD2. The CDR3 has 14 amino acids. Germline values: CDR1 SGHDN, CDR2 FVKESK. J lost 9 bases, V lost 4 bases, and 7 bases had no gene match. The CDR3 DNA is TGTGCCAGCAGCCTTTCGGGAGGGCCCTGGGAGCTGTTTTTT. As protein: CASSLSGGPWELFF. The whole variable domain, remainder taken from reference TRBV14 and TRBJ2-2, is EAGVTQFPSHSVIEKGQTVTLRCDPISGHDNLYWYRRVMGKEIKFLLHFVKESKQDESGMPNNRFLAERTGGTYSTLKVQPAELEDSGVYFCASSLSGGPWELFFGEGSRLTVL.

This clone was counted a few times. The chain has TRBV5-1 and TRBJ1-5; 8 bases fit TRBD1. V lost 0 bases, J lost 1 base, and 12 bases stayed unmatched. The V gene's germline CDR1 is SGHRS and CDR2 YFSETQ. The CDR3 covers 19 residues. The CDR3 here is CASSLEPVQGAMSNQPQHF. As DNA, the CDR3 is TGCGCCAGCAGCTTGGAGCCCGTTCAGGGGGCGATGAGCAATCAGCCCCAGCATTTT.

This clone was recorded a few times. V is TRBV29-1 and J is TRBJ2-7; D may be TRBD2 (5 bases). The germline V gene has CDR1 SQVTM and CDR2 ANQGSEA. The CDR3 runs 13 residues. V lost 5 bases, J lost 2 bases, and 13 bases lay in between. The CDR3 coding sequence is TGCAGCGTTTCCCGGGAAAGACCCTACGAGCAGTACTTC. Its translation is CSVSRERPYEQYF.